What follows are 5 T cell receptor beta chains derived from one specimen sequenced in a study of blood T cells in healthy people across ages (dated by TCRdb to the mid-2010s). The library was produced with 5' RACE. This sample was sequenced with an Illumina HiSeq 2500. A second PCR of 7 to 11 cycles was performed with a sample-barcoded 5' primer and a J-beta primer mix. TCRdb passed the public sequencing reads through fastp at Q25 and MiXCR, retaining productive beta sequences. Each CDR3 protein appears once, grouped with its most common genes and DNA. This sample comprises about 1.1 million distinct CDR3 sequences, 35% to 45% of them detected only once. The ten largest clones capture around 13% of the sample. The sequenced material came from blood. These TCRs come from a man between 18 and 35 years old in good health.

V gene TRBV5-1 combines with J gene TRBJ1-2; no firm D call. This CDR3 has 14 amino acids. CDR1 SGHRS and CDR2 YFSETQ come from the germline V gene. V lost 3 bases, J lost 4 bases, and 13 bases lay in between. This CDR3 reads CASSSGQHPYGYTF. DNA of the CDR3: TGCGCCAGCAGCTCGGGCCAACATCCCTATGGCTACACCTTC.

The chain has TRBV11-1 and TRBJ2-5, with D maybe TRBD2 (5 bases). V was pared by 5 bases and J by 11 bases, with 24 bases between. This CDR3 is 15 amino acids long. Germline lookup yields CDR1 SGHAT and CDR2 FQDESV (reference sequence). In nucleotides, the CDR3 is TGTGCCAGCAGCCGGCTTCAGAGGTTCGGGAATGAGCAGTACTTC. Translating gives CASSRLQRFGNEQYF.

This clonotype was seen ten or more times. The chain joins TRBV7-9 to TRBJ2-7; 7 bases align to TRBD1. The junction had 7 bases not matched to a gene; V was cut back by 2 bases and J by 6 bases. This CDR3 region has 14 residues. Germline CDR1 and CDR2: SEHNR and FQNEAQ (reference sequence). In DNA form, the CDR3 reads TGTGCCAGCAGCTTAAGACAGGGTTCGGCCGAGCAGTACTTC. Protein product: CASSLRQGSAEQYF.

This chain links TRBV30 with TRBJ1-2; 8 bases are shared with TRBD1. Germline CDR1 is GTSNPN and CDR2 is SVGIG (reference sequence). Trimming removed 5 bases from V and 5 bases from J; junction bases left unmatched: 10. This CDR3 is built from 14 residues. CDR3: CAWGRTGMGYGYTF. CDR3 DNA: TGTGCCTGGGGCCGGACAGGGATGGGGTATGGCTACACCTTC.

The chain joins TRBV20-1 to TRBJ2-1; 8 nucleotides agree with TRBD2. The V gene end was trimmed by 4 bases and the J gene end by 8 bases; junction bases not matched to a gene: 10. From germline, CDR1 is DFQATT and CDR2 SNEGSKA (reference sequence). The CDR3 covers 14 residues. The chain's CDR3 is CSAMGGGLYDEQFF. As DNA, the CDR3 is TGCAGTGCTATGGGCGGGGGGCTTTACGATGAGCAGTTCTTC.